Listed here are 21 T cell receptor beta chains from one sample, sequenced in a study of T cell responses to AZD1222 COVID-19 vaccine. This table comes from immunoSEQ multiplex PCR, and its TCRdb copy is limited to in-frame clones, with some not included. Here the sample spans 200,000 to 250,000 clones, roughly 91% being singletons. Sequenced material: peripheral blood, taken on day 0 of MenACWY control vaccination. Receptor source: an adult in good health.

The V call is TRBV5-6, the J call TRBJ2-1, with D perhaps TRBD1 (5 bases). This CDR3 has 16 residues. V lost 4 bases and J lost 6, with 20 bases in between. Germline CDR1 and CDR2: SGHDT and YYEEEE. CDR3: CASSPDLRDRGNEQFF. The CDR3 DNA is TGTGCCAGCAGCCCCGACCTCAGGGATAGAGGCAATGAGCAGTTCTTC.

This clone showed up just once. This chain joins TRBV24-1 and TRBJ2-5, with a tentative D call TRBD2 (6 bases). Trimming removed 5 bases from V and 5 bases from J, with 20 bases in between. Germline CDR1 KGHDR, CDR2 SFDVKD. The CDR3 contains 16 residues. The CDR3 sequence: CATSGWGAGPVETQYF. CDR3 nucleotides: TGTGCCACCAGTGGCTGGGGAGCGGGCCCCGTGGAGACCCAGTACTTC.

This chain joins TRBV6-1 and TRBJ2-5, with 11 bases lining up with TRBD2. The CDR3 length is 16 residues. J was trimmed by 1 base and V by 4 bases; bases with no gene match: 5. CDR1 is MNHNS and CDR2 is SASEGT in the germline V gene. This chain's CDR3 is CASSGLAGGTQETQYF. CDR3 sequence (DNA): TGTGCCAGCAGTGGGCTAGCGGGGGGAACCCAAGAGACCCAGTACTTC.

DNA of the CDR3: TGTGCCAGCAGCCAAGCGAAAGGGCTCGGGCAAGAGACCCAGTACTTC. As protein: CASSQAKGLGQETQYF. The chain uses TRBV3-1 (or the pseudogene TRBV3-2) and TRBJ2-5, with D hard to call. V gave up 1 base and J gave up 2 bases, with 14 bases separating them. CDR3 size: 16 residues. Germline V gene data show CDR1 as LGHDT and CDR2 as YNNKEL (reference sequence).

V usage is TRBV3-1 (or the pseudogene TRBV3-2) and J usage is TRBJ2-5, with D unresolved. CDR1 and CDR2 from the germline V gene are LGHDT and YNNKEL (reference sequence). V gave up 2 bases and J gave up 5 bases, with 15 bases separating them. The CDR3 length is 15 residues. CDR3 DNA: TGTGCCAGCAGCCAACTTCTCTCCAGTGGGGAGACCCAGTACTTC. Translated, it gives CASSQLLSSGETQYF.

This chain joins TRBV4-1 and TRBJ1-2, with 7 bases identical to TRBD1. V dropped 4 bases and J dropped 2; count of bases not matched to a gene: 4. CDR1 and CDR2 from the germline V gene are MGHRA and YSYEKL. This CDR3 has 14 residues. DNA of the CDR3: TGCGCCAGCAGCCCTGCGGGACAGAACTATGGCTACACCTTC. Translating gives CASSPAGQNYGYTF.

The CDR3 DNA is TGTGCCAGCAGGAGTTGGGATTTTAACTCTGGAAACACCATATATTTT. It codes for CASRSWDFNSGNTIYF. The chain couples TRBV6-6 to TRBJ1-3; no reliable D call. V was trimmed by 6 bases and J by 0 bases, leaving 15 bases between them. Germline V gene data show CDR1 as MNHNY and CDR2 as SVGAGI (reference sequence). The CDR3 spans 16 residues.

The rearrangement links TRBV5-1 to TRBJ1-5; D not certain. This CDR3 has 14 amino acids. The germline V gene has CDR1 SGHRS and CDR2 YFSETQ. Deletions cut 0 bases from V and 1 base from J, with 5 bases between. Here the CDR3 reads CASSLAPSNQPQHF. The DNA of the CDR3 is TGCGCCAGCAGCTTGGCTCCAAGCAATCAGCCCCAGCATTTT.

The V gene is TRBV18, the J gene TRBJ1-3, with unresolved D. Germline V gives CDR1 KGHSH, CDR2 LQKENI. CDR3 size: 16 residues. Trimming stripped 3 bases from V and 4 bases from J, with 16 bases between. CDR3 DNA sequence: TGTGCCAGCTCACCTTTGAAAGGGTTCTCGGGAAACACCATATATTTT. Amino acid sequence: CASSPLKGFSGNTIYF.

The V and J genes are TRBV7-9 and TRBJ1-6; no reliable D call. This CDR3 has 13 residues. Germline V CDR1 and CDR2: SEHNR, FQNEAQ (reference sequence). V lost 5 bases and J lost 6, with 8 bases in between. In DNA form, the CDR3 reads TGTGCCAGCAGCGCTGACCTTAATTCACCCCTCCACTTT. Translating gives CASSADLNSPLHF.

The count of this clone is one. CDR3 in DNA: TGTGCCAGCAGCAAGGACAGGGGGAGATACAATGAGCAGTTCTTC. Residues: CASSKDRGRYNEQFF. The chain links TRBV5-4 to TRBJ2-1, with 10 bases aligning to TRBD1. Per the germline V gene, CDR1 is SGHNT and CDR2 is YYREEE (reference sequence). The CDR3 has 15 amino acids. The junction had 5 bases not matched to a gene; V was cut back by 4 bases and J by 4 bases. The complete variable domain, with remaining parts taken from reference TRBV5-4 and TRBJ2-1, reads ETGVTQSPTHLIKTRGQQVTLRCSSQSGHNTVSWYQQALGQGPQFIFQYYREEENGRGNFPPRFSGLQFPNYSSELNVNALELDDSALYLCASSKDRGRYNEQFFGPGTRLTVL.

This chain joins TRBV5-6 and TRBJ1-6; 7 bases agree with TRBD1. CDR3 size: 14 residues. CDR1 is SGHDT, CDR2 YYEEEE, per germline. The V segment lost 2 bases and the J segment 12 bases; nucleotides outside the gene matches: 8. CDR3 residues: CASSFRTGPLPLHF. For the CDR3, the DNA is TGTGCCAGCAGCTTTCGGACAGGCCCATTACCCCTCCACTTT.

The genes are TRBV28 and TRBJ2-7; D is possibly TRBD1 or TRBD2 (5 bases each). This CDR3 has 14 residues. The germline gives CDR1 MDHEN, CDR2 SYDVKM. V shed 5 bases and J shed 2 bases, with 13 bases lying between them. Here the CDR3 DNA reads TGTGCCAGCAGTCCTAGGGACGGAGCCTACGAGCAGTACTTC. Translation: CASSPRDGAYEQYF. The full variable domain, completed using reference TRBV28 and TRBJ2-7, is DVKVTQSSRYLVKRTGEKVFLECVQDMDHENMFWYRQDPGLGLRLIYFSYDVKMKEKGDIPEGYSVSREKKERFSLILESASTNQTSMYLCASSPRDGAYEQYFGPGTRLTVT.

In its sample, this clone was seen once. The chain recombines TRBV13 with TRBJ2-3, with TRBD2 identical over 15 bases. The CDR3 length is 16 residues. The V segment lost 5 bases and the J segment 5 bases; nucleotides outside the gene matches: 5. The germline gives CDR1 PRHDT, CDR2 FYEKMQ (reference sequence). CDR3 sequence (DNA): TGTGCCAGCAGCGAACGGACTAGCGGGGGGGTAGATACGCAGTATTTT. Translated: CASSERTSGGVDTQYF.

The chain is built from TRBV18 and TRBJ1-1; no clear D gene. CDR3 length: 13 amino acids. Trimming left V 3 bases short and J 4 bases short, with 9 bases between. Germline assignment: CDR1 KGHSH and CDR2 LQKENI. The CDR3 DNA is TGTGCCAGCTCACCCTACGAGGGCACTGAAGCTTTCTTT. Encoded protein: CASSPYEGTEAFF.

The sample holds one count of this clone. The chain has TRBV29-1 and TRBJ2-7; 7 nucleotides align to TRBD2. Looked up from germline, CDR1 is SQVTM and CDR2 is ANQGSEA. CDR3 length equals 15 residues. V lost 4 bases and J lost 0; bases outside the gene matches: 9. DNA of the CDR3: TGCAGCGTTGCCCCCGGGGGGTCGGTCTCCTACGAGCAGTACTTC. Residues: CSVAPGGSVSYEQYF.

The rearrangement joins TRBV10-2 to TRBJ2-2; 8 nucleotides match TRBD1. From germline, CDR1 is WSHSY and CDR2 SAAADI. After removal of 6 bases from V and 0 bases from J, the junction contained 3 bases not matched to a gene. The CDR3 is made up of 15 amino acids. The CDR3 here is CASSPGQANTGELFF. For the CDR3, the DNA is TGCGCCAGCAGCCCGGGACAGGCGAACACCGGGGAGCTGTTTTTT.

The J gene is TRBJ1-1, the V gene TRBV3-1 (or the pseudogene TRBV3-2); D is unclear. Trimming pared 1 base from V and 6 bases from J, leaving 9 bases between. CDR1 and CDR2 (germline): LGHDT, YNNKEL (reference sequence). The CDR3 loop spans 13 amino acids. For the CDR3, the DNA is TGTGCCAGCAGCCAAGGGGCTATAGCTGAAGCTTTCTTT. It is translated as CASSQGAIAEAFF.

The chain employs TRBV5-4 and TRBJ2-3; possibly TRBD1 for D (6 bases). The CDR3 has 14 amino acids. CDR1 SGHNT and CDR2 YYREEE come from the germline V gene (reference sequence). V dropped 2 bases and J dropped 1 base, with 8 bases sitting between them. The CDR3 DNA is TGTGCCAGCAGCTTAAGACAGGGCACAGATACGCAGTATTTT. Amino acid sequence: CASSLRQGTDTQYF.

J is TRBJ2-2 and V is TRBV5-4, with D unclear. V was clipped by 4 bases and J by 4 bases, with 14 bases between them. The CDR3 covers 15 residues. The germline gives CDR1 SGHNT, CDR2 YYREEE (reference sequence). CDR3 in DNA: TGTGCCAGCAGCGTGGACGGTCGAGGCACCGGGGAGCTGTTTTTT. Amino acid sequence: CASSVDGRGTGELFF.

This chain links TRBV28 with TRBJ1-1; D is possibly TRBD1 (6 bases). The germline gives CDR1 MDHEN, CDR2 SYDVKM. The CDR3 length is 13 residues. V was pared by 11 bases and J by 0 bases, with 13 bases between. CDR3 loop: CACQGIMNTEAFF. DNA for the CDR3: TGTGCCTGTCAGGGGATCATGAACACTGAAGCTTTCTTT.